Listed below are T cell receptor beta chains from one sample, sequenced in a study of shared clonotypes between healthy human individuals. Libraries were prepared by immunoSEQ multiplex PCR; TCRdb keeps only in-frame clonotypes and omits some of them. There are roughly 770,000 clones in the sample; roughly 96% occur only once, and about 0.22% lies in the top ten. Sequenced input: naive CD8+ T cells sorted from blood. These receptor sequences come from a man younger than 40 in good health. The CDR3 runs from the conserved cysteine through the conserved F or W. The D gene is left open where the match is weak. Only part of the rows carry a size: once, few, many, or a class if the clone is expanded.

DNA | CDR3 | V | size | J | D
TGTGCCAGCAGCTTAGGCGCGGGAGGAATAAACAATGAGCAGTTCTTC | CASSLGAGGINNEQFF | TRBV7-2 | . | TRBJ2-1 | TRBD2
TGTGCCAGCAGCTTTATTGCAGGGGGAGGGGATGAAGCTTTCTTT | CASSFIAGGGDEAFF | TRBV7-9 | . | TRBJ1-1 | TRBD1
TGTGCCAGCATCAAGGCGGGGGGCCTCTCCTACAATGAGCAGTTCTTC | CASIKAGGLSYNEQFF | TRBV27 | . | TRBJ2-1 | TRBD2
TGTGCCAGCAGCTTAGGGCAAGGAGCAAACTATGGCTACACCTTC | CASSLGQGANYGYTF | TRBV7-6 | once | TRBJ1-2 | .
TGTGCCAGCAGTTACTCGATTACAGGGGGCAATGAGCAGTTCTTC | CASSYSITGGNEQFF | TRBV6-5 | once | TRBJ2-1 | TRBD1
TGCGCCAGCAGCCAAGTGGACAACCAGGGCTACACCTTC | CASSQVDNQGYTF | TRBV4-1 | . | TRBJ1-2 | .
TGCAGCGTTGAAAGGATCGGGACAGAGGAGACCCAGTACTTC | CSVERIGTEETQYF | TRBV29-1 | . | TRBJ2-5 | TRBD1
TGTGCCAGCAGCTTAGGGACATCCTCCTACGAGCAGTACTTC | CASSLGTSSYEQYF | TRBV7-9 | . | TRBJ2-7 | .
TGTGCCAGCAGGGGAGGGCCTCAGGAGACCCAGTACTTC | CASRGGPQETQYF | TRBV7-9 | . | TRBJ2-5 | TRBD2
TGTGCCAGCATCCGCGAGGCCGCTGCAACTAATGAAAAACTGTTTTTT | CASIREAAATNEKLFF | TRBV2 | . | TRBJ1-4 | .
TGTGCCAGCAGCGTCGGACAGACTCACTACGAGCAGTACTTC | CASSVGQTHYEQYF | TRBV6-6 | . | TRBJ2-7 | .
TGCGCCAGCAGCGAAGTTCGGGACTTCCCGTCCCTTAACTATGGCTACACCTTC | CASSEVRDFPSLNYGYTF | TRBV4-3 | . | TRBJ1-2 | .
TGTGCCAGCAGCTTAAGCGGCGGGGAGCTGTTTTTT | CASSLSGGELFF | TRBV7-3 | . | TRBJ2-2 | .
TGTGCCAGCAGCTCTAAGTACTATGAGCAGTTCTTC | CASSSKYYEQFF | TRBV7-9 | . | TRBJ2-1 | .
TGCGCCAGCAGCCAAGGGATTAGGACTAGCGGGAGGAACACCGGGGAGCTGTTTTTT | CASSQGIRTSGRNTGELFF | TRBV4-3 | . | TRBJ2-2 | TRBD2
TGTGCCAGCAGCGTAGCTTCCCAGCAACCACAAGAGACCCAGTACTTC | CASSVASQQPQETQYF | TRBV9 | . | TRBJ2-5 | .
TGTGCCAGCAGTTTATCGATCGACAGGTTCGCAAAACTGTTTTTT | CASSLSIDRFAKLFF | TRBV27 | once | TRBJ1-4 | .
TGTGCCAGCTACCTCACTTACAATGAGCAGTTCTTC | CASYLTYNEQFF | TRBV6-1 | . | TRBJ2-1 | .
TGTGCCAGCAGTTTCCTCGATGGGCTAGCGGGAGGCACCGGGGAGCTGTTTTTT | CASSFLDGLAGGTGELFF | TRBV27 | . | TRBJ2-2 | TRBD2
TGTGCCAGCAGCAAAGACCCGGGAAGCTCCTACAATGAGCAGTTCTTC | CASSKDPGSSYNEQFF | TRBV7-2 | once | TRBJ2-1 | .
TGTGCCAGCAGTTTAGGAGACGCTAATGAGCAGTTCTTC | CASSLGDANEQFF | TRBV27 | . | TRBJ2-1 | .
TGTGCCAGCAGAGGAGACAGTCTAGCCAAAAACATTCAGTACTTC | CASRGDSLAKNIQYF | TRBV2 | . | TRBJ2-4 | .
TGTGCCAGCAGTTTCCTGGCAGGGGCACAGCCCCAGCATTTT | CASSFLAGAQPQHF | TRBV27 | . | TRBJ1-5 | .
TGCGCCAGCAGCAGACAGGGAAATGAAAAACTGTTTTTT | CASSRQGNEKLFF | TRBV4-1 | . | TRBJ1-4 | TRBD1
TGTGCCAGCAGTAGCCTGATAGGAACAGGGTGGACTGAAGCTTTCTTT | CASSSLIGTGWTEAFF | TRBV27 | . | TRBJ1-1 | .
TGTGCCAGCAGCTTATGGCCGGCTAGCGGGAGCCGGGAGCAGTTCTTC | CASSLWPASGSREQFF | TRBV7-3 | . | TRBJ2-1 | TRBD2
TGTGCCAGCAGTTATTCTAGCGGGAGTCTCGATGAGCAGTTCTTC | CASSYSSGSLDEQFF | TRBV27 | . | TRBJ2-1 | TRBD2
TGTGCCAGCAGCCCAGACAGGGGGCGCGGGAGTGAGCAGTTCTTC | CASSPDRGRGSEQFF | TRBV7-2 | . | TRBJ2-1 | TRBD1
TGTGCCAGCAGTTTAAAAAGTCCCGGCACCGGGGAGCTGTTTTTT | CASSLKSPGTGELFF | TRBV27 | . | TRBJ2-2 | .
TGTGCCAGCAGCACAGGGGATGTCCTGACTTTC | CASSTGDVLTF | TRBV7-3 | . | TRBJ2-6 | TRBD1
TGCAGCGTTGCTGGCGCCATAGACAACGGGGAGCTGTTTTTT | CSVAGAIDNGELFF | TRBV29-1 | . | TRBJ2-2 | .
TGCGCCAGCAGTGAGGGGCTAGCGGGAGTTGGGGCCAACGTCCTGACTTTC | CASSEGLAGVGANVLTF | TRBV10-2 | . | TRBJ2-6 | TRBD2
TGTGCCAGCAGCCCCCTTTACTCCTACGAGCAGTACTTC | CASSPLYSYEQYF | TRBV7-6 | . | TRBJ2-7 | .
TGCGCCAGCAGCTTCTGGACTAGCGCCGAGGAGACCCAGTACTTC | CASSFWTSAEETQYF | TRBV5-1 | . | TRBJ2-5 | TRBD2
TGCGCCAGCAGCCAAGAACCGGGAGGGGGCTACGAGCAGTACTTC | CASSQEPGGGYEQYF | TRBV4-1 | . | TRBJ2-7 | TRBD2
TGTGCCAGCAGCTTAACCGTACCTGGGCAGTTCTTC | CASSLTVPGQFF | TRBV11-2 | . | TRBJ2-1 | .
TGCAGCGTTGTCATAGGGGGACAGGGGGCCCTCACAGATACGCAGTATTTT | CSVVIGGQGALTDTQYF | TRBV29-1 | . | TRBJ2-3 | TRBD1
TGTGCCAGCAGCGTAGGTAGACAGGATGGCTACACCTTC | CASSVGRQDGYTF | TRBV9 | . | TRBJ1-2 | .
TGCAGCGTTGGACAGGGGGGTTTGAGCAATGAGCAGTTCTTC | CSVGQGGLSNEQFF | TRBV29-1 | . | TRBJ2-1 | TRBD1
TGTGCCAGTAGTATAGATGCCACTAGCGGGAACTTAAATGAGCAGTTCTTC | CASSIDATSGNLNEQFF | TRBV19 | . | TRBJ2-1 | TRBD2
TGTGCCAGCATAAGCAGAAGAGATGGCTACACCTTC | CASISRRDGYTF | TRBV6-1 | few | TRBJ1-2 | .
TGTGCCAGCAGCCGAACGACTAGGCTCGCCCCAGCCCAGCCCCAGCATTTT | CASSRTTRLAPAQPQHF | TRBV11-1 | once | TRBJ1-5 | .
TGCGCCAGCAGCCAAGATCTGACGGGGAGGGCGTATCTGTTGACCGGGGAGCTGTTTTTT | CASSQDLTGRAYLLTGELFF | TRBV4-1 | . | TRBJ2-2 | TRBD2
TGTGCCAGCAGCTATACAGGGACTAGCGGGAGTGAGCAGTACTTC | CASSYTGTSGSEQYF | TRBV6-5 | . | TRBJ2-7 | TRBD2
TGTGCCAGCACCTCCCCGGTATATCGACAGGGGGCGGATACCGGGGAGCTGTTTTTT | CASTSPVYRQGADTGELFF | TRBV28 | . | TRBJ2-2 | TRBD1
TGTGCCAGCAGCCCGCAGGACAGATTGAATCAGCCCCAGCATTTT | CASSPQDRLNQPQHF | TRBV7-8 | . | TRBJ1-5 | .
TGCAGCGTACCCAGCCGGGACCTAGAAAGCGCAAACTATGGCTACACCTTC | CSVPSRDLESANYGYTF | TRBV29-1 | once | TRBJ1-2 | .
TGCGCCAGCAGGGGGATCCACGGCGGGAGCACCGGGGAGCTGTTTTTT | CASRGIHGGSTGELFF | TRBV4-3 | . | TRBJ2-2 | TRBD2
TGTGCCAGCAGCTTAGCGTCGTTGAACTATGGCTACACCTTC | CASSLASLNYGYTF | TRBV7-9 | . | TRBJ1-2 | .
TGTGCCAGCAGCTTAGTAAGCGCTGAGCAGTTCTTC | CASSLVSAEQFF | TRBV13 | . | TRBJ2-1 | .
TGTGCCAGCAGTACCCCGTGGCAGGGAGCGAGCTACGAGCAGTACTTC | CASSTPWQGASYEQYF | TRBV28 | . | TRBJ2-7 | .
TGTGCCAGCAGCCCTCCCCTGGCTTCCTACGAGCAGTACTTC | CASSPPLASYEQYF | TRBV7-9 | . | TRBJ2-7 | .
TGTGCCAGCAGCTTAGGTCTCGTCAGGGGCCAAGAGACCCAGTACTTC | CASSLGLVRGQETQYF | TRBV7-6 | . | TRBJ2-5 | .
TGCGCCAGCAGCCAAGCCGGGACCCCGGCCCACGAGCAGTACTTC | CASSQAGTPAHEQYF | TRBV4-1 | . | TRBJ2-7 | .
TGTGCCAGTGGGTTTGGCGAGCAGTTCTTC | CASGFGEQFF | TRBV27 | . | TRBJ2-1 | .
TGCGCCAGCAGCGAAGGCAGCTCGAGGGATGAGCAGTTCTTC | CASSEGSSRDEQFF | TRBV5-1 | . | TRBJ2-1 | .
TGCAGCGTTGAAGGAGCCGCCGGGGTTCAGGATGAGCAGTTCTTC | CSVEGAAGVQDEQFF | TRBV29-1 | . | TRBJ2-1 | .
TGTGCCAGCAGGTCCGGACAGGGCTACGAGCAGTACTTC | CASRSGQGYEQYF | TRBV5-4 | . | TRBJ2-7 | TRBD1
TGCAGCGTTGAAGATATCGAGGATGGCTACACCTTC | CSVEDIEDGYTF | TRBV29-1 | . | TRBJ1-2 | .
TGTGCCAGCAGCCCCGAGGACAGGGGGCCGGCAGATACGCAGTATTTT | CASSPEDRGPADTQYF | TRBV7-9 | . | TRBJ2-3 | TRBD1